These 22 T cell receptor beta chains were all obtained from the same sample, sequenced in a study of blood T cell repertoires in COVID-19. Sequencing was performed with immunoSEQ multiplex PCR; in TCRdb, only in-frame clones are kept and a portion is missing. The sample records approximately 47,000 clones, 85% to 90% being singletons. Sequencing was carried out using peripheral blood. The source is a woman aged 80 or over with COVID-19, enrolled during active disease.

The chain has TRBV10-3 and TRBJ1-1; a weak D match, TRBD1 (5 bases). The CDR3 spans 13 residues. Germline CDR1 reads ENHRY; CDR2 reads SYGVKD. The germline V and J ends were trimmed by 0 bases and 11 bases, with 13 bases remaining between them. The chain's CDR3 is CAISESGTGEAFF. CDR3 nucleotide sequence: TGTGCCATCAGTGAGTCGGGAACAGGCGAGGCTTTCTTT.

In nucleotides, the CDR3 is TGCGCCAGCAGCTATGACAGGGGTCTTGGAACTGAAGCTTTCTTT. Encoded protein: CASSYDRGLGTEAFF. This sequence joins TRBV5-1 and TRBJ1-1; 8 bases align to TRBD1. From germline, CDR1 is SGHRS and CDR2 YFSETQ. The junction had 9 bases not matched to a gene; V was cut back by 3 bases and J by 5 bases. This CDR3 comprises 15 residues.

The CDR3 is CASSTEQGARNTEAFF. CDR3 DNA: TGTGCCAGTAGTACGGAACAGGGGGCGAGAAACACTGAAGCTTTCTTT. The V gene is TRBV19, the J gene TRBJ1-1; 9 bases fit TRBD1. V trimming: 4 bases; J trimming: 2 bases; junction bases outside the gene matches: 8. This CDR3 has 16 amino acids. CDR1 and CDR2 (germline): LNHDA, SQIVND (reference sequence). Using reference TRBV19 and TRBJ1-1 for the parts outside the CDR3, the full variable domain is DGGITQSPKYLFRKEGQNVTLSCEQNLNHDAMYWYRQDPGQGLRLIYYSQIVNDFQKGDIAEGYSVSREKKESFPLTVTSAQKNPTAFYLCASSTEQGARNTEAFFGQGTRLTVV.

This clone was seen a few times. V and J are TRBV6-5 and TRBJ1-1, with 9 bases fitting TRBD1. This CDR3 has 13 residues. Germline values: CDR1 MNHEY, CDR2 SVGAGI. V shed 7 bases, J shed 5 bases, and the junction held 5 bases outside the gene matches. The CDR3, as DNA: TGTGCCAGCAAAGGGACAGGGCAGACTGAAGCTTTCTTT. Its translation is CASKGTGQTEAFF.

The gene calls are TRBV7-9 and TRBJ1-4, with 10 bases fitting TRBD1. Germline V lookup: CDR1 SEHNR, CDR2 FQNEAQ (reference sequence). J gave up 2 bases and V 1 base, and 1 base lay outside the gene matches. This CDR3 has 16 residues. The DNA of the CDR3 is TGTGCCAGCAGCTTAGGGGGACAGGGGACTAATGAAAAACTGTTTTTT. Protein product: CASSLGGQGTNEKLFF.

The chain couples TRBV2 to TRBJ2-2; TRBD1 matches at 8 bases. Germline lookup yields CDR1 SNHLY and CDR2 FYNNEI. V shed 6 bases, J shed 6 bases, and the junction held 9 bases outside the gene matches. This CDR3 spans 15 amino acids. CDR3 residues: CASRGDRYRAGELFF. The CDR3 DNA reads TGTGCCAGCAGGGGGGACAGGTATCGGGCCGGGGAGCTGTTTTTT.

V usage is TRBV19 and J usage is TRBJ1-2; 11 bases are a match to TRBD1. This CDR3 has 13 amino acids. V gave up 7 bases and J gave up 8 bases; unmatched junction bases: 6. Germline V gene sequence: CDR1 LNHDA, CDR2 SQIVND (reference sequence). CDR3 bases: TGTGCCAGTAAGGACAGGGGGCTCGGCGGCTACACCTTC. The encoded protein is CASKDRGLGGYTF.

The gene calls are TRBV5-4 and TRBJ2-7; 9 bases fit TRBD2. Germline V CDR1 and CDR2: SGHNT, YYREEE (reference sequence). V dropped 5 bases and J dropped 0; count of bases not matched to a gene: 9. This CDR3 is 16 amino acids long. DNA for the CDR3: TGTGCCAGCAGACCTCACCTAGCGGGGAGCTCCTACGAGCAGTACTTC. Its protein product is CASRPHLAGSSYEQYF. Supplemented by reference TRBV5-4 and TRBJ2-7, the full variable domain reads ETGVTQSPTHLIKTRGQQVTLRCSSQSGHNTVSWYQQALGQGPQFIFQYYREEENGRGNFPPRFSGLQFPNYSSELNVNALELDDSALYLCASRPHLAGSSYEQYFGPGTRLTVT.

This clone has just one count. V and J are TRBV20-1 and TRBJ2-7; D is possibly TRBD2 (5 bases). This CDR3 region has 13 residues. In germline, CDR1 is DFQATT, CDR2 SNEGSKA (reference sequence). V was shortened by 3 bases and J by 0 bases, with 9 bases between the two germline ends. CDR3 nucleotides: TGCAGTGCTAGTGAGGGCACCTCCTACGAGCAGTACTTC. Encoded protein: CSASEGTSYEQYF.

This clone was counted a few times. This rearrangement joins TRBV11-2 to TRBJ2-7, with 9 nucleotides matching TRBD2. Looked up from germline, CDR1 is SGHAT and CDR2 is FQNNGV. This CDR3 has 17 amino acids. The ends lost 0 bases at V and 0 bases at J; junction bases unmatched: 6. CDR3 residues: CASSLDLLAGISYEQYF. DNA for the CDR3: TGTGCCAGCAGCTTAGATCTGCTAGCGGGAATCTCCTACGAGCAGTACTTC.

This clone was seen a single time. The rearrangement uses TRBV28 and TRBJ2-1; 8 positions agree with TRBD2. The J segment lost 4 bases and the V segment lost 4 bases, leaving 9 bases of the junction unmatched. Germline V gene sequence: CDR1 MDHEN, CDR2 SYDVKM. There are 16 residues in the CDR3. CDR3 in DNA: TGTGCCAGCAGTTCATGGAGCGGGAGACTATACAATGAGCAGTTCTTC. It codes for CASSSWSGRLYNEQFF.

V gene TRBV7-9 combines with J gene TRBJ2-5, with a weak D call TRBD2 (7 bases). Germline CDR1 reads SEHNR; CDR2 reads FQNEAQ (reference sequence). This CDR3 is built from 14 residues. The germline V and J ends were trimmed by 3 bases and 5 bases, with 13 bases remaining between them. This CDR3 is CASSFGGGLETQYF. In DNA, the CDR3 is TGTGCCAGCAGCTTTGGGGGGGGCCTTGAGACCCAGTACTTC. The whole variable domain, filled in from reference TRBV7-9 and TRBJ2-5, reads DTGVSQNPRHKITKRGQNVTFRCDPISEHNRLYWYRQTLGQGPEFLTYFQNEAQLEKSRLLSDRFSAERPKGSFSTLEIQRTEQGDSAMYLCASSFGGGLETQYFGPGTRLLVL.

In this sample, this clone turned up a few times. This chain joins TRBV11-2 and TRBJ1-2; 7 nucleotides match TRBD1. Germline V gene lookup returns CDR1 SGHAT and CDR2 FQNNGV. Trimming took 0 bases from V and 2 from J; bases not matched to a gene: 3. The CDR3 covers 15 residues. For the CDR3, the DNA is TGTGCCAGCAGCTTAGATAGGGGACAGAACTATGGCTACACCTTC. Protein: CASSLDRGQNYGYTF.

This chain uses TRBV29-1 with TRBJ1-2, with 8 bases matching TRBD1. Trimming cost V 6 bases and J 5 bases; bases outside gene matches: 14. The CDR3 has 15 amino acids. The V gene's germline CDR1 is SQVTM and CDR2 ANQGSEA. CDR3: CSVATGTGYSYGYTF. The CDR3 nucleotides read TGCAGCGTGGCTACCGGGACAGGTTACTCGTATGGCTACACCTTC. The entire variable domain, with the rest obtained from reference TRBV29-1 and TRBJ1-2, is as follows: SAVISQKPSRDICQRGTSLTIQCQVDSQVTMMFWYRQQPGQSLTLIATANQGSEATYESGFVIDKFPISRPNLTFSTLTVSNMSPEDSSIYLCSVATGTGYSYGYTFGSGTRLTVV.

The table lists this clone with a few counts. The chain employs TRBV30 and TRBJ2-1; the match to TRBD2 covers 10 bases. The V and J ends lost 5 bases and 3 bases, in that order; junction bases with no gene match: 10. The CDR3 runs to 16 residues. Germline loops: CDR1 GTSNPN, CDR2 SVGIG (reference sequence). CDR3 in amino acids: CAWDRSGGRVYNEQFF. In DNA form, the CDR3 reads TGTGCCTGGGATCGTAGCGGGGGGAGGGTCTACAATGAGCAGTTCTTC.

This chain uses TRBV10-3 with TRBJ2-1; 16 nucleotides match TRBD2. The CDR3 runs 18 residues. The V and J ends lost 4 bases and 4 bases, in that order; junction bases with no gene match: 7. Germline values: CDR1 ENHRY, CDR2 SYGVKD. The CDR3 spells CAISAGLAGGFGYNEQFF. For the CDR3, the DNA is TGTGCCATCAGTGCGGGACTAGCGGGGGGGTTCGGGTACAATGAGCAGTTCTTC.

The chain couples TRBV10-3 to TRBJ1-2; D ambiguous. Germline-derived CDR1 and CDR2 are ENHRY and SYGVKD. V was trimmed by 3 bases and J by 8 bases, leaving 10 bases between them. This CDR3 is built from 12 residues. The CDR3 is CAISEDRVGYTF. The CDR3 DNA sequence: TGTGCCATCAGTGAAGATAGAGTCGGCTACACCTTC.

The chain carries TRBV9 and TRBJ2-1; 7 positions agree with TRBD2. The CDR3 covers 14 residues. J gave up 0 bases and V 4 bases, and 1 base lay outside the gene matches. From germline, CDR1 is SGDLS and CDR2 YYNGEE. The CDR3 sequence: CASSRTSSYNEQFF. The CDR3 coding sequence is TGTGCCAGCAGCCGGACTAGCTCCTACAATGAGCAGTTCTTC.

The chain has TRBV5-5 and TRBJ1-2; weak D call: TRBD1 (6 bases). Trimming pared 2 bases from V and 2 bases from J, leaving 13 bases between. This CDR3 region has 15 residues. In germline, CDR1 is SGHKS, CDR2 YYEKEE (reference sequence). CDR3 DNA sequence: TGTGCCAGCAGCTTACACCCAGGGGAGAACTATGGCTACACCTTC. The encoded protein is CASSLHPGENYGYTF.

The rearrangement joins TRBV11-3 to TRBJ1-1; 11 bases fit TRBD1. The CDR3 sequence is 17 residues long. Germline trimming cut 5 bases from V and 5 bases from J; bases unmatched to any gene: 13. Germline CDR1 SGHNT, CDR2 YENEEA. The CDR3 region has the DNA TGTGCCAGCAGCCCTGGTGGACAGGGGGCGACGCGGACTGAAGCTTTCTTT. Encoded protein: CASSPGGQGATRTEAFF. The full variable domain, with the rest looked up from reference TRBV11-3 and TRBJ1-1, is EAGVVQSPRYKIIEKKQPVAFWCNPISGHNTLYWYLQNLGQGPELLIRYENEEAVDDSQLPKDRFSAERLKGVDSTLKIQPAELGDSAVYLCASSPGGQGATRTEAFFGQGTRLTVV.

The chain joins TRBV6-2 or TRBV6-3 to TRBJ1-6; tentatively, D is TRBD1 (6 bases). CDR3 length equals 14 residues. V was cut by 2 bases and J by 10 bases, with 12 bases left in between. Germline V lookup: CDR1 MNHEY, CDR2 SVGEGT. This chain's CDR3 is CASSYIRGESPLHF. The CDR3 DNA sequence: TGTGCCAGCAGTTACATCAGGGGTGAATCACCCCTCCACTTT.

The chain couples TRBV7-9 to TRBJ2-7; 11 nucleotides align to TRBD2. The CDR3 runs 15 residues. Germline trimming cut 7 bases from V and 3 bases from J; bases unmatched to any gene: 8. The germline CDR1 and CDR2 sequences are SEHNR and FQNEAQ (reference sequence). The CDR3 bases are TGTGCCAGCACCCTAAGGGGGACTAGCGGCTACGAGCAGTACTTC. Translation gives CASTLRGTSGYEQYF.